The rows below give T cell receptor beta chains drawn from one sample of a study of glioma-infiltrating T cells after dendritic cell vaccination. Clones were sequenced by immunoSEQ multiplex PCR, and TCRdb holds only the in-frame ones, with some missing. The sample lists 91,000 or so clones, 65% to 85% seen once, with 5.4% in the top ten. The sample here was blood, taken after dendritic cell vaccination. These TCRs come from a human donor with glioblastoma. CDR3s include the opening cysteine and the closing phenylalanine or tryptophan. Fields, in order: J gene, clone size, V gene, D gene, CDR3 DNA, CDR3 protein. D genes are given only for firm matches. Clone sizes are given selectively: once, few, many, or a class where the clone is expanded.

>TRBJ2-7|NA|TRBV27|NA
TGTGCCAGCAGTTTATCCACTCCTAGCTACTACGAGCAGTACTTC
CASSLSTPSYYEQYF
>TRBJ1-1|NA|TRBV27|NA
TGTGCCAGCAGCGTTAGACAGGAAGAAAAAGCTTTCTTT
CASSVRQEEKAFF
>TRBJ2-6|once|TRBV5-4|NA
TGTGCCAGCAGCTTGGCTTCGGTCCGGGTGGGAGCGGTAGGGGCCAACGTCCTGACTTTC
CASSLASVRVGAVGANVLTF
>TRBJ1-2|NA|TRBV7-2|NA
TGTGCCAGCAGCTTAGTAACAAACGGGAACTATGGCTACACCTTC
CASSLVTNGNYGYTF
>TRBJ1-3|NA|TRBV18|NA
TGTGCCAGCTCACCTTCTTCACTAGTCGCGGGAAACACCATATATTTT
CASSPSSLVAGNTIYF
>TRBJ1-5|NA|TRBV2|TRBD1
TGTGCCAGGGGTCGGGACAGGAGGGGTCAGCCCCAGCATTTT
CARGRDRRGQPQHF
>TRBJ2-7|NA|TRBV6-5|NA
TGTGCCAGCAGTTACGGCAGGGAATACGAGCAGTACTTC
CASSYGREYEQYF
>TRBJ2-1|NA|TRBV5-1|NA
TGCGCCAGCAACCCCCAGGGCTCCTACAATGAGCAGTTCTTC
CASNPQGSYNEQFF
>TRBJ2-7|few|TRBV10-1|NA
TGCGCCAGCAGTGAGTCGACGGCGGGGATGGGTAGGAAAGAGCAGTACTTC
CASSESTAGMGRKEQYF
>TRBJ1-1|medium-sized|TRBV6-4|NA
TGTGCCAGCAGTGAAGGAGAGATGAACACTGAAGCTTTCTTT
CASSEGEMNTEAFF
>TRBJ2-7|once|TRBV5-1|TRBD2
TGCGCCAGCAGCTTCAGCGCGGGAGGGCCAGGAGAGCAGTACTTC
CASSFSAGGPGEQYF
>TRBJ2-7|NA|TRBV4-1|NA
TGCGCCAGCAGCCAATACCCTGAGCTGGAGCAGTACTTC
CASSQYPELEQYF
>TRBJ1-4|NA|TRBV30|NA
TGTGCCTGGAGTGTAGGAGGGACTAATGAAAAACTGTTTTTT
CAWSVGGTNEKLFF
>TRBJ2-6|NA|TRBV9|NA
TGTGCCAGCAGCCCGACCTCCGACACCTCTGGGGCCAACGTCCTGACTTTC
CASSPTSDTSGANVLTF
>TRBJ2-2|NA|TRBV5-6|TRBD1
TGTGCCAGCAGCCTAACAGGGGGCATCGGTGCCGGGGAGCTGTTTTTT
CASSLTGGIGAGELFF
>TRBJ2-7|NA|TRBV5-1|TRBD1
TGCGCCAGCAGCGTGACAGGGCCCTACGAGCAGTACTTC
CASSVTGPYEQYF
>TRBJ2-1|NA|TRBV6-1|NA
TGTGCCAGCCGGGAGGGGGCAGGGAGAATGAGGCAGTTCTTC
CASREGAGRMRQFF
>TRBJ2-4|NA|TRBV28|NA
TGTGCCAGCAGTACGGACTTGTTTCTAGCCAAAAACATTCAGTACTTC
CASSTDLFLAKNIQYF
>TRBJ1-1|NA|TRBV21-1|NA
TGTGCCAGCAGACCCCCCGAAGGGAGGACTGAAGCTTTCTTT
CASRPPEGRTEAFF
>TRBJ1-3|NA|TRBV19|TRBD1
TGTGCCAGTAGATTCGGTGGACAGGGGTCTGGAAACACCATATATTTT
CASRFGGQGSGNTIYF
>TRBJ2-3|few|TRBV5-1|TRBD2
TGCGCCAGCTTAGCGGGGGAGACCACAGATACGCAGTATTTT
CASLAGETTDTQYF
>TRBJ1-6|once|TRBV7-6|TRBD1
TGTGCCAGCAGCGGCATGACAGGGATAGGGTCCTATAATTCACCCCTCCACTTT
CASSGMTGIGSYNSPLHF
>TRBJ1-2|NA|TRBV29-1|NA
TGCAGCCAGGATGGCTACACCTTC
CSQDGYTF
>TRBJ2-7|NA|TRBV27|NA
TGTGCCAGCAGCACCCCCTCCGGGGGATCCTACGAGCAGTACTTC
CASSTPSGGSYEQYF
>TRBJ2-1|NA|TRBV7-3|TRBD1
TGTGCCAGCAGCCCAACAGGGGGTGAGCAGTTCTTC
CASSPTGGEQFF
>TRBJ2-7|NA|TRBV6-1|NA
TGTGCCAGCAGTACGCAGGGATACGAGCAGTACTTC
CASSTQGYEQYF
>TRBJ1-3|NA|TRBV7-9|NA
TGTGCCAGCAGCTTAGATCTGACGGGCTCTGGAAACACCATATATTTT
CASSLDLTGSGNTIYF